This TCR beta chain was sequenced during a study of radiation and T cells in renal cell carcinoma. Study results and caveats: From baseline, blood top tumor clonotypes peaked at 2 weeks post-radiation. Without pretreatment biopsies, baseline tumor clonotype presence was undetermined.

The CDR3 is made up of 15 amino acids. Germline V gives CDR1 MNHNS, CDR2 SASEGT. The V and J ends lost 0 bases and 0 bases respectively, with 8 bases between them. Stated time point: baseline pretreatment blood. Regarding treatment: 15 Gy SBRT to primary tumor, nephrectomy 4 weeks later. After SBRT, blood was collected at 2 and 4 weeks, plus baseline. Measured with immunoSEQ multiplex PCR; TCRdb has only the in-frame clones, and not every one. This table holds some 140,000 clones, around nine tenths found once. Comments on this clone: Its antigen is unknown.

The genes are TRBV6-1 and TRBJ1-1; D is undetermined. The material was blood, obtained from a patient whose treatment included radiotherapy and nephrectomy. The TCR sequence derives from a woman aged 45-59 years with renal cell carcinoma. The CDR3 reads CASSEARQLNTEAFF. In DNA, the CDR3 is TGTGCCAGCAGTGAAGCGCGTCAGCTGAACACTGAAGCTTTCTTT.